The present entry profiles one T cell receptor (beta chain) with its context. It has no known antigen specificity. Base quality data are lacking; no much larger clone is found one base away. The CDR3 regions of human TCRbeta chains were analyzed by immunosequencing. As for how the authors treated the data: TCRs in the repertoires were matched against a reference library of SARS-CoV-2-specific TCRs that had been generated with the MIRA antigen-specificity platform. Breadth was defined as the fraction of unique TCRs that were SARS-CoV-2-associated, and depth was defined as the fraction of total T cells that were SARS-CoV-2-associated. Using the MIRA data, every spike-specific TCR was mapped to the spike region that the TCR reacted to and assigned to either a CD4 or a CD8 class. Log10-transformed breadth and depth values were compared by one-way ANOVA with Sidak's multiple comparisons tests. Held by TCRdb, this immuneACCESS table contains in-frame sequences only and omits some clones. Under half of the omission traces to an unresolved V gene where checked; the cause of the rest is unknown. V, J and clone size are taken as reported in that table, and D and trimming were inferred from the DNA itself. For this sample there are about 92,000 clones; approximately 84% appear just once. Roughly 10% of the sample is held by the ten biggest clonotypes.

The data originate from a study of T cell responses to AZD1222 COVID-19 vaccine (dated by TCRdb to about 2021). At the level of the whole study: AZD1222 recipients given second doses at about 4 weeks or at about 12 weeks were pooled, since spike-specific TCR depth and breadth were not found to differ between the two schedules. Enrollment into the trials was organized by age into subgroups of 18-55, 56-69 and 70-plus years, and those subgroups contained roughly 140, 27 and 60 TCR-sequenced participants, respectively. A total of approximately 250 trial participants underwent TCR sequencing, of whom more than 200 had received two doses of AZD1222 and 26 had received two doses of the MenACWY control vaccine. Beyond this particular receptor, the publication reports: Participants were mostly white British, with more females than males. The authors suggested clonal diversity may have been underestimated. A significant rise in spike-specific TCR breadth and depth was observed after two AZD1222 doses relative to day 0 and relative to MenACWY recipients. Conclusions about previously exposed vaccinees are limited because only six or seven AZD1222 recipients were SARS-CoV-2 seropositive at baseline. Vaccine-associated CD4 TCRs spanned the whole spike protein, with dominant responses in regions 160-218 and 743-854. In the small 56-69-year group, the increase in depth fell short of significance, most likely because of low power. Nearly half of unique spike-specific TCRs reportedly recognized epitopes outside regions mutated in the B.1.351 and B.1.1.7 variants. Because no day 14 peak-response samples were available, repertoires were characterized only after the peak T cell response.

The time point label here, explained by the study, means: baseline before first vaccination. Samples from vaccinated people were obtained from the UK trials COV001 and COV002, which included a single-blind randomized controlled phase 2/3 trial of AZD1222 (ChAdOx1 nCoV-19) in healthy adults. For TCRbeta chain sequencing, PBMC samples were collected from trial participants at day 0 and at day 28 after the second dose. The origin of this receptor is an adult in good health. The sequencing here drew on peripheral blood, taken on day 0 of AZD1222 vaccination.

The DNA reads TGTGCTAGTGGCTATGCCAGGGGGGTGAACACTGAAGCTTTCTTT. Translated, it gives CASGYARGVNTEAFF. The chain links TRBV12-5 with TRBJ1-1, and 7 junction bases match TRBD1. CDR1 and CDR2 are drawn from the germline V gene: LGHNT, FRNRAP. Trimming takes 6 bases off V and 0 bases off J; junction bases not matched to a gene: 7. The CDR3 goes from the cysteine to the phenylalanine over 15 residues. The retained sequence is limited to the CDR3, 45 bases, with the frame set at the first base.